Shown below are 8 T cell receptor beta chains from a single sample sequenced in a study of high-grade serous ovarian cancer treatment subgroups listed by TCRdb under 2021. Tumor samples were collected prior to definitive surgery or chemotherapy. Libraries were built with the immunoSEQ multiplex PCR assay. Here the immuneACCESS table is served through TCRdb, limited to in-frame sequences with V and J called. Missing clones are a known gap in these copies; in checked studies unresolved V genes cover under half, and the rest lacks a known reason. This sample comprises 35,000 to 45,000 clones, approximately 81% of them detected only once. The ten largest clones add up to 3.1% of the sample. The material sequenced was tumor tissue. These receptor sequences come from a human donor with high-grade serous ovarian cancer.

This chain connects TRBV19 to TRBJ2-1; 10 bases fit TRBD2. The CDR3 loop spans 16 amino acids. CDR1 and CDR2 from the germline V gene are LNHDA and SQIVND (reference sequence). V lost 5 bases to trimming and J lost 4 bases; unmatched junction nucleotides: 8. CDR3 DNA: TGTGCCAGTAGTCCCCAAGGACTAGCGGCTTACAATGAGCAGTTCTTC. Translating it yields CASSPQGLAAYNEQFF.

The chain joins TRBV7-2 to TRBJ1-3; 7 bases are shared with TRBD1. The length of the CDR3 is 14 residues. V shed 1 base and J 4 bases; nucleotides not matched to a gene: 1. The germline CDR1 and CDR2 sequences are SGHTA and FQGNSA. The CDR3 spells CASSLGQGGNTIYF. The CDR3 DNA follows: TGTGCCAGCAGCTTAGGACAGGGAGGAAACACCATATATTTT.

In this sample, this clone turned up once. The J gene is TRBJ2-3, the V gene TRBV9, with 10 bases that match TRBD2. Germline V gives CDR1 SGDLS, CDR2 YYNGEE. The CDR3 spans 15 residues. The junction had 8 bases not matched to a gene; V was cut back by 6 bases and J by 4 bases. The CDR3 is CASTKAGGPSDTQYF. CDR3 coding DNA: TGTGCCAGCACAAAAGCGGGAGGGCCCTCAGATACGCAGTATTTT.

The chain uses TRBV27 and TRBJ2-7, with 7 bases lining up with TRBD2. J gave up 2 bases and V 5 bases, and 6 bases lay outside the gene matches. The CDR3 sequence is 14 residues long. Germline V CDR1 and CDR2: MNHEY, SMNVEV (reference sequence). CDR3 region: CASSRPGRPYEQYF. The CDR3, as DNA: TGTGCCAGCAGTCGTCCCGGGAGGCCCTACGAGCAGTACTTC.

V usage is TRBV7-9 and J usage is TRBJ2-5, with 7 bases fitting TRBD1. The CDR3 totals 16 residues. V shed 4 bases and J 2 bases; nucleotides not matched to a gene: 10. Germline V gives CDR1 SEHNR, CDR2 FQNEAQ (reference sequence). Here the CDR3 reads CASSSMTGNTQETQYF. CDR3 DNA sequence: TGTGCCAGCAGCTCCATGACAGGGAATACGCAAGAGACCCAGTACTTC.

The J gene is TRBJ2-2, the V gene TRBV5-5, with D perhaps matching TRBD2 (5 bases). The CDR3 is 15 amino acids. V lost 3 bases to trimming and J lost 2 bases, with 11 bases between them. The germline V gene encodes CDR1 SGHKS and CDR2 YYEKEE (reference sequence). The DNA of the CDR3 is TGTGCCAGCAGCTGGCAGGAGGTCAACACCGGGGAGCTGTTTTTT. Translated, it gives CASSWQEVNTGELFF.

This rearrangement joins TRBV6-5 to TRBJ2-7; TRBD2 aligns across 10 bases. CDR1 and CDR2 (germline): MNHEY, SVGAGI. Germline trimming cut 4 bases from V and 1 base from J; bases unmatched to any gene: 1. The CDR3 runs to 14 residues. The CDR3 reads CASSLAGGSYEQYF. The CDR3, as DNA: TGTGCCAGCAGTTTAGCGGGAGGTTCCTACGAGCAGTACTTC.

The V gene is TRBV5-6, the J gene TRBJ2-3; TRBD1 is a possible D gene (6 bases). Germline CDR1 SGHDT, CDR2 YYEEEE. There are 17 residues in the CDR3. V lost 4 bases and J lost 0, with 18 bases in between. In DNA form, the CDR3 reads TGTGCCAGCAGCCTATACCGTACAGGGTACAGCACAGATACGCAGTATTTT. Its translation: CASSLYRTGYSTDTQYF. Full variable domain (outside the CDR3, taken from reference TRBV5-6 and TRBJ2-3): DAGVTQSPTHLIKTRGQQVTLRCSPKSGHDTVSWYQQALGQGPQFIFQYYEEEERQRGNFPDRFSGHQFPNYSSELNVNALLLGDSALYLCASSLYRTGYSTDTQYFGPGTRLTVL.